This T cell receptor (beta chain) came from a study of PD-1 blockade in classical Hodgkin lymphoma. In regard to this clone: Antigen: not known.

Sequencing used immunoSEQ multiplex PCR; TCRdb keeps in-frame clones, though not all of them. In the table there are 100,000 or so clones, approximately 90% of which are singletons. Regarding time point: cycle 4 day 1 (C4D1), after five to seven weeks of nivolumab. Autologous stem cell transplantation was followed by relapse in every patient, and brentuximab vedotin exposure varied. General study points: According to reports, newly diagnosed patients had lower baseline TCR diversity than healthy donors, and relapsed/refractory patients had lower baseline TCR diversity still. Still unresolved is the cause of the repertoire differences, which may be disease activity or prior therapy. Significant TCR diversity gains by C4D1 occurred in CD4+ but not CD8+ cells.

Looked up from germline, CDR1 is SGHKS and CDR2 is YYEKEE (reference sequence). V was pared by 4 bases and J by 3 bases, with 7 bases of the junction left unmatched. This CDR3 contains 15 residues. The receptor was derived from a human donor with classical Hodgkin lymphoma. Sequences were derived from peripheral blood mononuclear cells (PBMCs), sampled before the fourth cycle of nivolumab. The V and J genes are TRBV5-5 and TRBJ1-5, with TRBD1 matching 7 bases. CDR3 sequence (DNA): TGTGCCAGCAGCCGGGGACAGTTACTCAATCAGCCCCAGCATTTT. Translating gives CASSRGQLLNQPQHF. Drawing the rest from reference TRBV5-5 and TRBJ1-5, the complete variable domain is DAGVTQSPTHLIKTRGQQVTLRCSPISGHKSVSWYQQVLGQGPQFIFQYYEKEERGRGNFPDRFSARQFPNYSSELNVNALLLGDSALYLCASSRGQLLNQPQHFGDGTRLSIL.